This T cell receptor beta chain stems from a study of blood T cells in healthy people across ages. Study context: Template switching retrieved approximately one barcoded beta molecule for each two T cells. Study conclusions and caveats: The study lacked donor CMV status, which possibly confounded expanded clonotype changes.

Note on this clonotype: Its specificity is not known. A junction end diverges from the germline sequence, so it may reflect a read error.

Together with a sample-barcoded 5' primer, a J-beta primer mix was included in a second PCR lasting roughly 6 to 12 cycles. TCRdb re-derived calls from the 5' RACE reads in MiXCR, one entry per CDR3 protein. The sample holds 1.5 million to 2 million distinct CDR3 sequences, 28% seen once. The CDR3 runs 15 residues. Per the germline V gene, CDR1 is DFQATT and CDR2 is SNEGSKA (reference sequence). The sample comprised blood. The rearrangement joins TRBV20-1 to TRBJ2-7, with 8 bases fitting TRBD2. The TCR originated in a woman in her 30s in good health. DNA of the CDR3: TGCAGTGCCAGGGGTAGCGGGGTAGGGGGAGAGACCCAGTACTTT. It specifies CSARGSGVGGETQYF.